A single sample gave rise to the 6 T cell receptor beta chains below, sequenced in a study of STAT5B mutations in CD4+ large granular lymphocyte leukemia. Assay: immunoSEQ multiplex PCR; the TCRdb copy retains only in-frame clones and omits some. The table has 30,000 or so clones, under 80% seen once. The sequencing sample was made of CD4+ T cells from blood buffy coats. All receptors come from a human donor in good health.

The table lists this clone with a few counts. The CDR3 DNA reads as TGTGCCTGGACAGGGACTCACAAGGGGAACACTGAAGCTTTCTTT. This translates into CAWTGTHKGNTEAFF. V is TRBV30 and J is TRBJ1-1; D may be TRBD1 (5 bases). The CDR3 spans 15 residues. Per the germline V gene, CDR1 is GTSNPN and CDR2 is SVGIG (reference sequence). V lost 4 bases and J lost 1, with 16 bases in between.

The chain employs TRBV7-2 and TRBJ1-5; D is ambiguous. V was trimmed by 5 bases and J by 6 bases, leaving 17 bases between them. This CDR3 is 15 amino acids long. Germline V gives CDR1 SGHTA, CDR2 FQGNSA. This CDR3 is CASSPLSQRGQPQHF. In DNA, the CDR3 is TGTGCCAGCAGCCCACTTTCACAGAGAGGTCAGCCCCAGCATTTT. Looking up the rest from reference TRBV7-2 and TRBJ1-5 gives the full variable domain: GAGVSQSPSNKVTEKGKDVELRCDPISGHTALYWYRQSLGQGLEFLIYFQGNSAPDKSGLPSDRFSAERTGGSVSTLTIQRTQQEDSAVYLCASSPLSQRGQPQHFGDGTRLSIL.

V usage is TRBV9 and J usage is TRBJ2-5; 11 nucleotides match TRBD2. The germline CDR1 and CDR2 sequences are SGDLS and YYNGEE. CDR3 length equals 16 residues. Unmatched junction bases numbered 5, after V lost 3 bases and J lost 1 base. In nucleotides, the CDR3 is TGTGCCAGCAGCGCCGGGACTAGCGGATCCCAAGAGACCCAGTACTTC. This translates into CASSAGTSGSQETQYF.

This clone has a single count. The rearrangement joins TRBV2 to TRBJ1-6; D not resolved. V was cut by 4 bases and J by 0 bases, with 16 bases left in between. Per germline, CDR1 SNHLY and CDR2 FYNNEI. This CDR3 region has 18 residues. Written as DNA, the CDR3 is TGTGCCAGCAGTGTAAAGGAAGATGGGAGCTCCTATAATTCACCCCTCCACTTT. Protein sequence: CASSVKEDGSSYNSPLHF.

This clone was observed a handful of times. The rearrangement joins TRBV7-9 to TRBJ1-3, with TRBD1 matching 9 bases. Germline lookup yields CDR1 SEHNR and CDR2 FQNEAQ (reference sequence). The CDR3 sequence is 15 residues long. The V gene end was trimmed by 5 bases and the J gene end by 2 bases; junction bases not matched to a gene: 4. The CDR3 here is CASSEGTGPGNTIYF. DNA for the CDR3: TGTGCCAGCAGCGAGGGGACAGGGCCTGGAAACACCATATATTTT.

This sequence joins TRBV23-1 and TRBJ1-1, with no clear D. TRBV23-1 is an open reading frame whose function is uncertain. Between the trimmed V and J ends, which lost 6 bases and 1 base, there was a span of 9 bases. CDR3 length: 13 amino acids. The CDR3 coding sequence is TGCGCCAGCAGAATCCAGAGGAACACTGAAGCTTTCTTT. This gives the protein CASRIQRNTEAFF.